This T cell receptor (beta chain) was found in a study of control samples from healthy donors and cancer patients. Libraries were prepared by immunoSEQ multiplex PCR; TCRdb keeps only in-frame clonotypes and omits some of them. Of more than 95,000 clones in the sample, approximately 90% were seen once. The sequenced sample was PBMCs. The clonotype was recovered from a woman aged 45-65 years with colorectal cancer.

This CDR3 is CASRDRAQNEKLFF. The DNA for the CDR3 is TGTGCCAGCAGAGACAGGGCTCAGAATGAAAAACTGTTTTTT. This chain joins TRBV2 and TRBJ1-4; TRBD1 aligns across 7 bases. This CDR3 spans 14 amino acids. CDR1 is SNHLY, CDR2 FYNNEI, per germline. The V gene end was trimmed by 6 bases and the J gene end by 5 bases; junction bases not matched to a gene: 6. The full variable domain, its missing parts supplied by reference TRBV2 and TRBJ1-4, is EPEVTQTPSHQVTQMGQEVILRCVPISNHLYFYWYRQILGQKVEFLVSFYNNEISEKSEIFDDQFSVERPDGSNFTLKIRSTKLEDSAMYFCASRDRAQNEKLFFGSGTQLSVL.